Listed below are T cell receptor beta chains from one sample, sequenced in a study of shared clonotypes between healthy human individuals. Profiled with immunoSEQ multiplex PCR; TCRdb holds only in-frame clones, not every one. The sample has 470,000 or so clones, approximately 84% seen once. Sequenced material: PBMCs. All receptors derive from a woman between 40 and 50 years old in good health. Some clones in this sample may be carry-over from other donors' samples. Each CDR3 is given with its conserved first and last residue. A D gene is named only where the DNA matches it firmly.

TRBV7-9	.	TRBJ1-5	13	CASSPQGGQPQHF
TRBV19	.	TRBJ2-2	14	CASSIQGFAGELFF
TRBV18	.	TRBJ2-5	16	CASSPTAEGLLETQYF
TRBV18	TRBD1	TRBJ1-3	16	CASSPSKGASGNTIYF
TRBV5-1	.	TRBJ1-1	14	CASAPGGWNTEAFF
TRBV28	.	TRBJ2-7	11	CASSSPLEQYF
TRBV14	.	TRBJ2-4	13	CASSGSRGNIQYF
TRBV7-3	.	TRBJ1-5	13	CASSPGWNQPQHF
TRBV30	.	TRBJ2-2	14	CAWNEGRATGELFF
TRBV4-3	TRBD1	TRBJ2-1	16	CASSPSTGGIVNEQFF
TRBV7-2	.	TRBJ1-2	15	CASSLGATQLYGYTF
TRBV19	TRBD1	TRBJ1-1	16	CASSKDRGTLGAEAFF
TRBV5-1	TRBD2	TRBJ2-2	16	CASSPPGLPNTGELFF
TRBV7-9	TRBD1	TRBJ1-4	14	CASSSGQGVEKLFF
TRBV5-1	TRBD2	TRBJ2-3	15	CASSTLGGDTDTQYF
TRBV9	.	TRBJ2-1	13	CASGRWGANEQFF
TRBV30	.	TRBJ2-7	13	CAWSGLLVFKQYF
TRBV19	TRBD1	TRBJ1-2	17	CASSIRRGILDNYGYTF
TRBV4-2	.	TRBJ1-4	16	CASSQGQVATNEKLFF
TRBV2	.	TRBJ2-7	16	CASSETGGASSYEQYF
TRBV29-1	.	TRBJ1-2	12	CSVEDLLSGYTF
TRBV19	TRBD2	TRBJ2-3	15	CASTAGVGRVRRRYF
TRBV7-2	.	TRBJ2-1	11	CASSLVHEQFF
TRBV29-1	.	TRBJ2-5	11	CSVVGEETQYF
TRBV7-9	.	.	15	CASSLAQGGTYEQYF
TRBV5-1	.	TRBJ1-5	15	CASSLAGWDNQPQHF
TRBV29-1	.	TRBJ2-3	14	CSVEGAAPKDTQYF
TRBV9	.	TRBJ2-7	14	CASSPGQSTYEQYF
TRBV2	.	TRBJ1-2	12	CASTEGRWGYTF
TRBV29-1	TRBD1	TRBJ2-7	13	CSVRTGVTYEQYF
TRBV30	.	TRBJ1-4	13	CACHSSTNEKLFF
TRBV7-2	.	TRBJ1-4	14	CASSRGARNEKLFF
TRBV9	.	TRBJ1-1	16	CASSSGDLAGNTEAFF
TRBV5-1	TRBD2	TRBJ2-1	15	CASSLASGRRDEQFF
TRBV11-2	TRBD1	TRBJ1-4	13	CASSLGTGEKLFF
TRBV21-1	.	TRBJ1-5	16	CASSKALGDSNQPQHF
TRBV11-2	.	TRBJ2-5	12	CASKQQAGTQYF
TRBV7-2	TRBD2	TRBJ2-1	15	CASSPLLAGGNEQFF
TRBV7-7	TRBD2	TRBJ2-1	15	CASSLGLAGSDEQFF
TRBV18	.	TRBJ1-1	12	CASSPYPPEAFF
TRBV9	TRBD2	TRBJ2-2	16	CASSVASGNQPGELFF
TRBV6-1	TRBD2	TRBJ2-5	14	CASKLAGGQETQYF
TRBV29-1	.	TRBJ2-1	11	CSVEDRWEQFF
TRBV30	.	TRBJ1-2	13	CAWSVNRTYGYTF
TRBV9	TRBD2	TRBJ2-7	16	CASSVGAAGGPYEQYF
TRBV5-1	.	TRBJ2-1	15	CASRLRGLSYNEQFF
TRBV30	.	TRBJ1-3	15	CAWSLGQDSGNTIYF
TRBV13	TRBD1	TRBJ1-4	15	CASSLTGGADEKLFF
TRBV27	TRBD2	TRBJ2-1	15	CASSPLAGGPNEQFF
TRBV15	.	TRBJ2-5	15	CATSKGGMYQETQYF
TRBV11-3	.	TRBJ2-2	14	CASSRGRNTGELFF
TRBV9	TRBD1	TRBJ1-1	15	CASSYTTGTNTEAFF